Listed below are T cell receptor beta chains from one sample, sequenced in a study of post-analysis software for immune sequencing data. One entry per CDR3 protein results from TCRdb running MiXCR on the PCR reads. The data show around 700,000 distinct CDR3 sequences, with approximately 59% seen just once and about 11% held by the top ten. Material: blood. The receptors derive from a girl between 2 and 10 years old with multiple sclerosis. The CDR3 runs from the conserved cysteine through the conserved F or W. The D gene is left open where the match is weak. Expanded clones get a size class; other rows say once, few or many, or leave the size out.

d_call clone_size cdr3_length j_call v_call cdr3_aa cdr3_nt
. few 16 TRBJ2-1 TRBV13 CASSLRRAVSYNEQFF TGTGCCAGCAGCTTACGGAGGGCCGTATCCTACAATGAGCAGTTCTTC
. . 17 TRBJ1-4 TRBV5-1 CASRPGILRDSNEKLFF TGCGCCAGCAGGCCAGGGATTCTTCGGGATTCTAATGAAAAACTGTTTTTT
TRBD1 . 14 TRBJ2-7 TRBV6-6 CASRRSRDSYEQYF TGTGCCAGCAGACGTAGCCGGGACAGCTACGAGCAGTACTTC
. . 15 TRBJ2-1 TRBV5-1 CASSLEGESYNEQFF TGCGCCAGCAGCTTGGAGGGGGAATCCTACAATGAGCAGTTCTTC
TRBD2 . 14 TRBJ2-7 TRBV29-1 CSVSGLAGGGEQYF TGCAGCGTTTCGGGACTAGCGGGGGGAGGGGAGCAGTACTTC
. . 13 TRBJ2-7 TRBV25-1 CASSARDSYEQYF TGTGCCAGCAGTGCTAGGGACTCCTACGAGCAGTACTTC
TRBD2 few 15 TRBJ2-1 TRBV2 CASTLTSGPYNEQFF TGTGCCAGCACCTTAACTAGCGGACCCTACAATGAGCAGTTCTTC
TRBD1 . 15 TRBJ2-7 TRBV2 CASSEAGQPLYEQYF TGTGCCAGCAGTGAAGCGGGACAGCCTTTATACGAGCAGTACTTC
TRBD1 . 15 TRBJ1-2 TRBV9 CASSSRQGIGYGYTF TGTGCCAGCAGCTCTCGACAGGGAATAGGGTATGGCTACACCTTC
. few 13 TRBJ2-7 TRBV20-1 CSARGSSDYEQYF TGCAGTGCTAGAGGTTCTAGCGACTACGAGCAGTACTTC
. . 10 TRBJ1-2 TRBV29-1 CSVGTFYYTF TGCAGCGTTGGGACTTTTTACTACACCTTC
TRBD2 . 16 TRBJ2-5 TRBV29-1 CSVGPSGGAPQETQYF TGCAGCGTTGGCCCTAGCGGGGGGGCCCCCCAAGAGACCCAGTACTTC
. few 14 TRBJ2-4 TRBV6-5 CASREGAWGNIQYF TGTGCCAGCAGGGAAGGGGCTTGGGGTAACATTCAGTACTTC
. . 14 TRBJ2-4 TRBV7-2 CASSLNQGDNIQYF TGTGCCAGCAGCTTAAATCAAGGGGACAACATTCAGTACTTC
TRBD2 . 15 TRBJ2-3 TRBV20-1 CSARGTSGDTDTQYF TGCAGTGCTAGAGGGACTAGCGGTGACACAGATACGCAGTATTTT
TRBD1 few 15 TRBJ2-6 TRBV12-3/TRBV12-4 CASTMTGAGANVLTF TGTGCCAGCACCATGACAGGGGCCGGGGCCAACGTCCTGACTTTC
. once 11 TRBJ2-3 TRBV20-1 CSASTGSTQYF TGCAGTGCTAGCACGGGCTCTACGCAGTATTTT
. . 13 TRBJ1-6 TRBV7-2 CASRGVPGSPLHF TGTGCCAGCAGAGGGGTTCCCGGTTCACCCCTCCACTTT
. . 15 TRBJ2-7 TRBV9 CASSSPQTGSYEQYF TGTGCCAGCAGTAGCCCCCAGACAGGTTCTTACGAGCAGTACTTC
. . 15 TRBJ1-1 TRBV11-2 CASTRGLHQNTEAFF TGTGCCAGCACTAGGGGGTTACATCAGAACACTGAAGCTTTCTTT
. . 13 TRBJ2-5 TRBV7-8 CASSPLAQETQYF TGTGCCAGCAGCCCCCTGGCCCAAGAGACCCAGTACTTC
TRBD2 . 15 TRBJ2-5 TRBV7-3 CASSLLNGRAETQYF TGTGCCAGCAGCTTACTTAACGGGAGGGCAGAGACCCAGTACTTC
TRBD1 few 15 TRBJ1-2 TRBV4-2 CASSPVGQGENGYTF TGTGCCAGCAGCCCCGTGGGACAGGGGGAAAATGGCTACACCTTC
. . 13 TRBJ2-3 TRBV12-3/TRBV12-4 CASSLGASDTQYF TGTGCCAGCAGTTTAGGGGCCTCGGATACGCAGTATTTT
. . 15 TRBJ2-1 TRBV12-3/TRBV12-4 CASSSAPGRTDEQFF TGTGCCAGCAGTTCGGCCCCGGGACGGACGGATGAGCAGTTCTTC